The source of this T cell receptor (beta chain) is a study of blood T cell repertoires in COVID-19. Background on the study: Material from acute and convalescent COVID-19 was sourced from the United States, Italy and Spain.

V shed 4 bases and J 10 bases; nucleotides not matched to a gene: 17. CDR3 length: 16 amino acids. From germline, CDR1 is MNHEY and CDR2 SMNVEV (reference sequence). This clone was counted a single time. Source study methods: Scientists estimated how many nucleated cells there were by amplifying reference gene primers. Data came from immunoSEQ multiplex PCR; TCRdb stores just in-frame clones and leaves some out. The V and J calls and the clone size are those of that table, but D and trimming were determined from the DNA. The table has about 260,000 clones, around four fifths seen once. This TCR derives from a man aged 55-75 years who had recovered from COVID-19. The chain couples TRBV27 to TRBJ1-1, with 8 bases matching TRBD1. The sample taken for sequencing was peripheral blood. CDR3 DNA sequence: TGTGCCAGCAGTTCCTTTCGTGCCTGGACAGGGATCACAGCTTTCTTT. Translating gives CASSSFRAWTGITAFF.